The TCR beta chain described here comes from a study of T cell repertoires in cytomegalovirus infection. Whole-study context: Recently described HLA-C-restricted plus well-studied HLA-B-restricted CMV epitopes were used. An indication of both CMV infection and matching HLA type came from public TCR beta signatures. Points from the study as a whole: Cumulative public TCR beta family frequency identified CMV carriers with the relevant HLA. HLA-C-restricted CMV-specific TCR beta clonotypes were dominant in the ex vivo response.

From the reads, TCRdb called clonotypes with MiXCR, one entry per CDR3 protein. The sample gives a few hundred thousand distinct CDR3 sequences, roughly 46% of which show up once; about 41% is in the top ten. J lost 9 bases, V lost 2 bases, and 9 bases had no gene match. This CDR3 spans 17 amino acids. Germline V lookup: CDR1 SGHAT, CDR2 FQNNGV. Remarks on this clonotype: The antigen is undetermined.

This chain connects TRBV11-2 to TRBJ2-1; 14 bases agree with TRBD2. The receptor was derived from a human donor in good health (CMV status not recorded). Some clones in this sample may be carry-over from other donors' samples. The sample was cultured PBMCs, taken from culture after CMV antigen stimulation. This chain's CDR3 is CASSLWRLAGGPSEQFF. CDR3 DNA: TGTGCCAGCAGCTTATGGCGACTAGCGGGAGGGCCGAGTGAGCAGTTCTTC.